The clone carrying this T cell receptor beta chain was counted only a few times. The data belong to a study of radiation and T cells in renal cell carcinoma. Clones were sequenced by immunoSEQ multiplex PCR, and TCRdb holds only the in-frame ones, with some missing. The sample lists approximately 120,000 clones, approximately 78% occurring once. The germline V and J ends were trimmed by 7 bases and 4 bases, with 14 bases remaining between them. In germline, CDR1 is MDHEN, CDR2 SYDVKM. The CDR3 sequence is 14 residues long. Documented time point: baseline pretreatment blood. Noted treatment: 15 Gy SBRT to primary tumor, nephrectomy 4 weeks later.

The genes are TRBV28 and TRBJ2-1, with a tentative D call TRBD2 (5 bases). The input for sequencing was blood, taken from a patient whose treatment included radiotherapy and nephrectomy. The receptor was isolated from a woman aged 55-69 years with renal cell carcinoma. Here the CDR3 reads CASNPRGSYNEQFF. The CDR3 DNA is TGTGCCAGCAACCCTCGAGGGTCTTACAATGAGCAGTTCTTC.